The clone carrying this TCR beta chain occurred a few times. Its antigen is unknown. This record comes from a study of blood T cells in healthy people across ages. Study-wide context: The capture of about one barcoded beta molecule per two T cells was achieved by template switching. Study outcomes and limitations: Per-million-T-cell TCR beta diversity fell roughly linearly with age.

This CDR3 spans 11 amino acids. Germline V lookup: CDR1 SGHTA, CDR2 FQGNSA. V gave up 4 bases and J gave up 10 bases, with 10 bases separating them. Together with a sample-barcoded 5' primer, a J-beta primer mix was included in a second PCR lasting roughly 6 to 12 cycles. All samples yielded 3 million or more CDR3-containing paired-end reads. TCRdb recomputed calls from the 5' RACE reads with MiXCR, one row per CDR3 protein. The sample consists of over 600,000 distinct CDR3 sequences, more than 20% of them appearing once. The TCR was taken from a man in his 70s in good health. The rearrangement links TRBV7-2 to TRBJ1-1; D call uncertain. Sequencing was done on a sample of blood. This CDR3 is CASSSGWVAFF. CDR3 coding DNA: TGTGCCAGCAGCTCAGGTTGGGTAGCTTTCTTT.